This is a list of T cell receptor beta chains from one sample in a study of shared clonotypes between healthy human individuals. Using immunoSEQ multiplex PCR, the repertoire was profiled, and TCRdb retains in-frame clones only, with some absent. The repertoire holds 1.5 million to 2.5 million clones, about 95% seen once, with 1.2% in the top ten. Sequenced input: naive CD8+ T cells sorted from blood. The receptors were sampled from a man in his late teens or twenties in good health. The CDR3 runs from the conserved cysteine through the conserved F or W. Fields, in order: J gene, D gene, V gene, clone size, CDR3 DNA, CDR3 protein. D genes are given only for firm matches. Clone size appears in some rows only: once, few, many, or a class for an expanded clone.

J gene: TRBJ2-1; D gene: .; V gene: TRBV4-3; clone size: .; CDR3 DNA: TGCGCCAGCAGCCAAGACGGAGGGAACTACAATGAGCAGTTCTTC; CDR3 protein: CASSQDGGNYNEQFF
J gene: TRBJ2-7; D gene: .; V gene: TRBV7-9; clone size: .; CDR3 DNA: TGTGCCAGCAGCTCCTCGGCAGGGACCTACGAGCAGTACTTC; CDR3 protein: CASSSSAGTYEQYF
J gene: TRBJ2-7; D gene: .; V gene: TRBV20-1; clone size: .; CDR3 DNA: TGCAGTGCTAAAGCATCCGGAGAGCAGTACTTC; CDR3 protein: CSAKASGEQYF
J gene: TRBJ2-2; D gene: TRBD1; V gene: TRBV2; clone size: .; CDR3 DNA: TGTGCCAGCCGGGACAGGAACACCGGGGAGCTGTTTTTT; CDR3 protein: CASRDRNTGELFF
J gene: TRBJ2-1; D gene: .; V gene: TRBV11-3; clone size: .; CDR3 DNA: TGTGCCAGCAGCCTTCTGGGGCCAAACAATGAGCAGTTCTTC; CDR3 protein: CASSLLGPNNEQFF
J gene: TRBJ2-7; D gene: .; V gene: TRBV11-2; clone size: .; CDR3 DNA: TGTGCCAGCAGCGACCCCTACGGGGGCTCCTACGAGCAGTACTTC; CDR3 protein: CASSDPYGGSYEQYF
J gene: TRBJ2-7; D gene: TRBD2; V gene: TRBV6-6; clone size: .; CDR3 DNA: TGTGCCAGCAGGACCCCGAGCGGGAGTACGACCTACGAGCAGTACTTC; CDR3 protein: CASRTPSGSTTYEQYF
J gene: TRBJ2-3; D gene: TRBD2; V gene: TRBV6-1; clone size: .; CDR3 DNA: TGTGCCAGCAGTGAATGGCGGGAGTCAGATACGCAGTATTTT; CDR3 protein: CASSEWRESDTQYF
J gene: TRBJ1-1; D gene: .; V gene: TRBV7-6; clone size: .; CDR3 DNA: TGTGCCAGCAGCTTCAGCGGAGCGAACACTGAAGCTTTCTTT; CDR3 protein: CASSFSGANTEAFF
J gene: TRBJ1-1; D gene: TRBD1; V gene: TRBV13; clone size: .; CDR3 DNA: TGTGCCAGCAGCACCAGGGGGGAGAACACTGAAGCTTTCTTT; CDR3 protein: CASSTRGENTEAFF
J gene: TRBJ1-2; D gene: .; V gene: TRBV6-5; clone size: once; CDR3 DNA: TGTGCCAGCAGTTATTACATCCGGGACGCGGAGTATGGCTACACCTTC; CDR3 protein: CASSYYIRDAEYGYTF
J gene: TRBJ1-2; D gene: TRBD1; V gene: TRBV19; clone size: .; CDR3 DNA: TGTGCCAGTAGCCTGGGACAGGGGAGCCTGTCCTATGGCTACACCTTC; CDR3 protein: CASSLGQGSLSYGYTF
J gene: TRBJ1-1; D gene: .; V gene: TRBV2; clone size: .; CDR3 DNA: TGTGCCAGCAGTGACCCGGGACAAATGAACACTGAAGCTTTCTTT; CDR3 protein: CASSDPGQMNTEAFF
J gene: TRBJ1-2; D gene: .; V gene: TRBV7-9; clone size: .; CDR3 DNA: TGTGCCAGCAGCCCGGGACGGGCGGGCTACACCTTC; CDR3 protein: CASSPGRAGYTF
J gene: TRBJ1-1; D gene: .; V gene: TRBV5-4; clone size: .; CDR3 DNA: TGTGCCAGCAGCTCTCTAATTGGCTGGGACACTGAAGCTTTCTTT; CDR3 protein: CASSSLIGWDTEAFF
J gene: TRBJ2-5; D gene: .; V gene: TRBV7-8; clone size: .; CDR3 DNA: TGTGCCAGCAGCGACCAAGAGACCCAGTACTTC; CDR3 protein: CASSDQETQYF
J gene: TRBJ2-7; D gene: .; V gene: TRBV10-3; clone size: .; CDR3 DNA: TGTGCCATCAGGGCAAACCGGGACAACCCCTACGAGCAGTACTTC; CDR3 protein: CAIRANRDNPYEQYF
J gene: TRBJ2-7; D gene: TRBD2; V gene: TRBV4-2; clone size: .; CDR3 DNA: TGTGCCAGCAGCCAAGATCCTAGCGGATACGAGCAGTACTTC; CDR3 protein: CASSQDPSGYEQYF
J gene: TRBJ2-7; D gene: .; V gene: TRBV5-8; clone size: .; CDR3 DNA: TGTGCCAGCAGCGGGGGCCTTTCCTACGAGCAGTACTTC; CDR3 protein: CASSGGLSYEQYF
J gene: TRBJ1-2; D gene: TRBD1; V gene: TRBV6-1; clone size: once; CDR3 DNA: TGTGCCAGCAGTGAATTCAGGACAGGGTCCAACTATGGCTACACCTTC; CDR3 protein: CASSEFRTGSNYGYTF
J gene: TRBJ1-1; D gene: TRBD1; V gene: TRBV18; clone size: .; CDR3 DNA: TGTGCCAGCTCACAATGGGACAGGGTGATGAACACTGAAGCTTTCTTT; CDR3 protein: CASSQWDRVMNTEAFF
J gene: TRBJ2-5; D gene: TRBD1; V gene: TRBV2; clone size: .; CDR3 DNA: TGTGCCAGCAGTGAGACAGGGGAGACCCAGTACTTC; CDR3 protein: CASSETGETQYF
J gene: TRBJ2-5; D gene: TRBD1; V gene: TRBV10-2; clone size: .; CDR3 DNA: TGCGCCAGCAGTGAGTTAACAGGGGGCGAGGGAGAGACCCAGTACTTC; CDR3 protein: CASSELTGGEGETQYF
J gene: TRBJ2-7; D gene: .; V gene: TRBV15; clone size: once; CDR3 DNA: TGTGCCACTTCGCAGGATACCTACGAGCAGTACTTC; CDR3 protein: CATSQDTYEQYF
J gene: TRBJ2-7; D gene: .; V gene: TRBV5-4; clone size: .; CDR3 DNA: TGTGCCAGCAGCTACTCAACCGGCGAGCAGTACTTC; CDR3 protein: CASSYSTGEQYF
J gene: TRBJ2-5; D gene: .; V gene: TRBV6-5; clone size: few; CDR3 DNA: TGTGCCAGCAGTTACCTCGACAGCCAATACCAAGAGACCCAGTACTTC; CDR3 protein: CASSYLDSQYQETQYF
J gene: TRBJ2-2; D gene: .; V gene: TRBV7-9; clone size: .; CDR3 DNA: TGTGCCAGCAACCCAGGTAGTGGGGAGAACACCGGGGAGCTGTTTTTT; CDR3 protein: CASNPGSGENTGELFF
J gene: TRBJ2-3; D gene: .; V gene: TRBV5-1; clone size: few; CDR3 DNA: TGCGCCAGCAGCTTCCTACACTCGGCGGATACGCAGTATTTT; CDR3 protein: CASSFLHSADTQYF
J gene: TRBJ2-7; D gene: TRBD1; V gene: TRBV7-9; clone size: .; CDR3 DNA: TGTGCCAGCAGTGCCGGACAGGGGACCCCCTACGAGCAGTACTTC; CDR3 protein: CASSAGQGTPYEQYF
J gene: TRBJ2-7; D gene: .; V gene: TRBV27; clone size: .; CDR3 DNA: TGTGCCAGCAGTCCTGAGGGGACTCCTTCCTACGAGCAGTACTTC; CDR3 protein: CASSPEGTPSYEQYF
J gene: TRBJ1-4; D gene: TRBD1; V gene: TRBV19; clone size: .; CDR3 DNA: TGTGCCAGTAGTACAATGGACAGGGGGCGTGAAAAACTGTTTTTT; CDR3 protein: CASSTMDRGREKLFF
J gene: TRBJ2-5; D gene: TRBD1; V gene: TRBV4-1; clone size: .; CDR3 DNA: TGCGCCAGCAGCCAAGAGGGACAGACTCAAGAGACCCAGTACTTC; CDR3 protein: CASSQEGQTQETQYF
J gene: TRBJ2-7; D gene: .; V gene: TRBV5-1; clone size: .; CDR3 DNA: TGCGCCAGCAGCTTGGCGGGGACCACCAACGAGCAGTACTTC; CDR3 protein: CASSLAGTTNEQYF
J gene: TRBJ2-7; D gene: .; V gene: TRBV9; clone size: .; CDR3 DNA: TGTGCCAGCAGCGTAGATCCTAGAGGGTACTACGAGCAGTACTTC; CDR3 protein: CASSVDPRGYYEQYF
J gene: TRBJ1-6; D gene: .; V gene: TRBV13; clone size: .; CDR3 DNA: TGTGCCAGCAGCTTGCAGGGAAGCTCCTATAATTCACCCCTCCACTTT; CDR3 protein: CASSLQGSSYNSPLHF
J gene: TRBJ2-5; D gene: TRBD2; V gene: TRBV28; clone size: .; CDR3 DNA: TGTGCCAGCAGCGGGAGGGACGATCTGGGAGAGACCCAGTACTTC; CDR3 protein: CASSGRDDLGETQYF
J gene: TRBJ1-6; D gene: TRBD1; V gene: TRBV4-1; clone size: .; CDR3 DNA: TGCGCCAGCAGCCAAGTCGGACAGGGAGGTTCACCCCTCCACTTT; CDR3 protein: CASSQVGQGGSPLHF
J gene: TRBJ1-5; D gene: .; V gene: TRBV6-6; clone size: once; CDR3 DNA: TGTGCCAGCAGTTACTCTGCACAGGCGCATAATCAGCCCCAGCATTTT; CDR3 protein: CASSYSAQAHNQPQHF
J gene: TRBJ1-6; D gene: TRBD1; V gene: TRBV10-2; clone size: .; CDR3 DNA: TGCGCCAGCAGTGAGACCCTCGGACAGGTCTTTCTAAATTCACCCCTCCACTTT; CDR3 protein: CASSETLGQVFLNSPLHF
J gene: TRBJ1-1; D gene: .; V gene: TRBV10-1; clone size: .; CDR3 DNA: TGCGCCAGCAGTGACGGCGGGCACACTGAAGCTTTCTTT; CDR3 protein: CASSDGGHTEAFF
J gene: TRBJ2-1; D gene: .; V gene: TRBV27; clone size: .; CDR3 DNA: TGTGCCAGCAGTTTAAACCCGGTTCATGAGCAGTTCTTC; CDR3 protein: CASSLNPVHEQFF
J gene: TRBJ1-2; D gene: TRBD1; V gene: TRBV5-6; clone size: .; CDR3 DNA: TGTGCCAGCAGCCCAAGACAGGGTCCCTATGGCTACACCTTC; CDR3 protein: CASSPRQGPYGYTF
J gene: TRBJ2-1; D gene: .; V gene: TRBV1; clone size: .; CDR3 DNA: TGCACCAGCAGCCAGGGACTCATTACGTGGGAGCAGTTCTTC; CDR3 protein: CTSSQGLITWEQFF
J gene: TRBJ2-3; D gene: .; V gene: TRBV7-9; clone size: .; CDR3 DNA: TGTGCCAGCAGTTGGGACCGTCTTTTTACAGATACGCAGTATTTT; CDR3 protein: CASSWDRLFTDTQYF
J gene: TRBJ1-2; D gene: .; V gene: TRBV4-1; clone size: .; CDR3 DNA: TGCGCCAGCAGCCAAGTAAAGGGGGAGGACTATGGCTACACCTTC; CDR3 protein: CASSQVKGEDYGYTF
J gene: TRBJ1-2; D gene: TRBD1; V gene: TRBV28; clone size: .; CDR3 DNA: TGTGCCAGCAGTTTCAACCCGACAGGGGGCCTTGGCTACACCTTC; CDR3 protein: CASSFNPTGGLGYTF
J gene: TRBJ2-3; D gene: TRBD1; V gene: TRBV2; clone size: .; CDR3 DNA: TGTGCCAGCAGTGTATCGGCAGGGGGCGCTTGGGTTGGTCCAGATACGCAGTATTTT; CDR3 protein: CASSVSAGGAWVGPDTQYF
J gene: TRBJ2-3; D gene: .; V gene: TRBV9; clone size: .; CDR3 DNA: TGTGCCAGCAGCGGACTAGATGATACGCAGTATTTT; CDR3 protein: CASSGLDDTQYF